This passage covers 30 T cell receptor beta chains from one sample sequenced in a study of cytomegalovirus exposure and HLA in healthy donors. Both 60 Vbeta primers and 13 Jbeta primers went into the PCR. Sequencing used immunoSEQ multiplex PCR; TCRdb keeps in-frame clones, though not all of them. Its clone listing holds tens of thousands of clones. The sample comprised PBMCs. All receptors come from a woman under 40 in good health and CMV-seronegative.

This chain links TRBV18 with TRBJ2-7; unclear D gene. The germline V gene has CDR1 KGHSH and CDR2 LQKENI. The V end was cut by 2 bases, the J end by 5 bases, with 10 bases between. The CDR3 runs 13 residues. The CDR3, as DNA: TGTGCCAGCTCACCAGCCCTTGGCAACGAGCAGTACTTC. Protein product: CASSPALGNEQYF.

This chain links TRBV15 with TRBJ2-2; TRBD2 agrees at 9 bases. In germline, CDR1 is LNHNV, CDR2 YYDKDF (reference sequence). CDR3 length: 21 amino acids. V lost 0 bases, J lost 4 bases, and 18 bases stayed unmatched. CDR3 nucleotide sequence: TGTGCCACCAGCAGAGAAGGGGCTAGCGGGACCCTAGCGAGTGGCACCGGGGAGCTGTTTTTT. Amino acid sequence: CATSREGASGTLASGTGELFF.

The rearrangement joins TRBV5-6 to TRBJ1-2; TRBD1 matches at 11 bases. The V segment lost 4 bases and the J segment 8 bases; nucleotides outside the gene matches: 16. Germline V lookup: CDR1 SGHDT, CDR2 YYEEEE. CDR3 size: 17 residues. The CDR3 region has the DNA TGTGCCAGCAGCGCTGGTCCGGGACAGGGGGGTGTCGAGGGCTACACCTTC. It codes for CASSAGPGQGGVEGYTF.

The chain joins TRBV5-1 to TRBJ2-7; TRBD1 matches 9 bases. Germline-derived CDR1 and CDR2 are SGHRS and YFSETQ. The CDR3 totals 18 residues. J gave up 4 bases and V 4 bases, and 18 bases lay outside the gene matches. Here the CDR3 DNA reads TGCGCCAGCAGCCTCGGGACAGGGAGTTCGGTTACGGGTTACGAGCAGTACTTC. It yields the protein CASSLGTGSSVTGYEQYF.

The chain links TRBV7-9 to TRBJ2-3; 15 bases agree with TRBD2. In germline, CDR1 is SEHNR, CDR2 FQNEAQ (reference sequence). V was clipped by 1 base and J by 6 bases; unmatched bases: 11. The CDR3 loop spans 19 amino acids. In DNA form, the CDR3 reads TGTGCCAGCAGCTTAGGACACCGGACTAGCGGGGGGGACGGGGATACGCAGTATTTT. Protein product: CASSLGHRTSGGDGDTQYF.

The CDR3 reads CAWSEGVNYEQYF. The CDR3 DNA follows: TGTGCCTGGAGTGAGGGGGTGAACTACGAGCAGTACTTC. The chain links TRBV30 to TRBJ2-7; D perhaps matches TRBD1 (6 bases). Trimming cost V 1 base and J 3 bases, with 10 bases left between them. CDR1 and CDR2 (germline): GTSNPN, SVGIG (reference sequence). This CDR3 is 13 amino acids long.

CDR3 protein: CAWSGTDNSPLHF. The CDR3 coding sequence is TGTGCCTGGAGTGGGACAGATAATTCACCCCTCCACTTT. The chain uses TRBV30 and TRBJ1-6; tentative D call: TRBD1 (6 bases). V lost 1 base and J lost 5, with 6 bases in between. The CDR3 runs to 13 residues. Germline V lookup: CDR1 GTSNPN, CDR2 SVGIG (reference sequence).

The chain links TRBV18 to TRBJ2-7; D may be TRBD1 (6 bases). CDR1 and CDR2 (germline): KGHSH, LQKENI. The CDR3 totals 13 residues. The V end lost 3 bases, the J end lost 3 bases, and 9 bases lay between the germline ends. CDR3 DNA sequence: TGTGCCAGCTCACCCGACAGGCACTACGAGCAGTACTTC. Translation gives CASSPDRHYEQYF.

V usage is TRBV19 and J usage is TRBJ2-5, with D perhaps TRBD2 (6 bases). Germline V gene sequence: CDR1 LNHDA, CDR2 SQIVND (reference sequence). CDR3 length: 13 residues. V was cut by 6 bases and J by 2 bases, with 10 bases left in between. The CDR3 bases are TGTGCCAGTAGCCGGACTACACAAGAGACCCAGTACTTC. Translation: CASSRTTQETQYF.

The CDR3 nucleotides are TGTGCCAGCAGCCAAGAGTACGGGACAGGGAATCAGCCCCAGCATTTT. This translates into CASSQEYGTGNQPQHF. The rearrangement links TRBV4-2 to TRBJ1-5, with 9 bases identical to TRBD1. With 0 bases clipped from V and 4 bases from J, the junction kept 4 bases outside the gene matches. Germline-derived CDR1 and CDR2 are LGHNA and YNFKEQ. The CDR3 sequence is 16 residues long.

V is TRBV2 and J is TRBJ2-7; D might be TRBD1 (5 bases). Trimming took 3 bases from V and 2 from J, leaving 14 bases between them. Germline CDR1 is SNHLY and CDR2 is FYNNEI. The CDR3 spans 15 residues. Here the CDR3 reads CASSEGQILPYEQYF. CDR3 DNA sequence: TGTGCCAGCAGTGAGGGGCAGATATTGCCCTACGAGCAGTACTTC.

Of note for this clone: Other DNA variants within this sample encode the same CDR3. CDR3 nucleotide sequence: TGCGCCAGCAGCTTGGCCCGGGTTGGTAATTCACCCCTCCACTTT. This sequence encodes CASSLARVGNSPLHF. The J gene is TRBJ1-6, the V gene TRBV5-1, with D unresolved. V was pared by 0 bases and J by 6 bases, with 10 bases between. Germline V lookup: CDR1 SGHRS, CDR2 YFSETQ. The CDR3 totals 15 residues.

This chain joins TRBV30 and TRBJ1-1; D perhaps matches TRBD1 (6 bases). CDR1 and CDR2 (germline): GTSNPN, SVGIG (reference sequence). Trimming cost V 4 bases and J 3 bases, with 12 bases left between them. There are 13 residues in the CDR3. CDR3 protein: CAWTKGGDTEAFF. CDR3 sequence (DNA): TGTGCCTGGACCAAAGGGGGGGACACTGAAGCTTTCTTT.

CDR3 protein: CASSIDRKYGYTF. In DNA, the CDR3 is TGTGCCAGCAGCATAGACAGGAAATATGGCTACACCTTC. The chain links TRBV5-8 to TRBJ1-2, with D perhaps matching TRBD1 (6 bases). The CDR3 has 13 amino acids. The ends were cut back, 4 bases at V and 5 bases at J, with 12 bases in the middle. Germline V gives CDR1 SGHTS, CDR2 YDEGEE.

The chain links TRBV5-6 to TRBJ2-1; 9 nucleotides match TRBD2. The CDR3 sequence is 15 residues long. The germline CDR1 and CDR2 sequences are SGHDT and YYEEEE. V lost 0 bases, J lost 4 bases, and 2 bases stayed unmatched. The CDR3 sequence is CASSLAAGGYNEQFF. CDR3 coding DNA: TGTGCCAGCAGCTTGGCTGCGGGGGGGTACAATGAGCAGTTCTTC.

The chain has TRBV19 and TRBJ2-2; perhaps TRBD1 as D (5 bases). CDR1 and CDR2 (germline): LNHDA, SQIVND (reference sequence). V was pared by 3 bases and J by 6 bases, with 11 bases between. The CDR3 is 14 residues long. The CDR3 here is CASSIRGLAGELFF. DNA for the CDR3: TGTGCCAGTAGTATTAGGGGTTTGGCCGGGGAGCTGTTTTTT.

CDR3 nucleotides: TGCGCCAGCAGCCAAGATTGGGAGGAACAAGGTTGGGGCTACACCTTC. Residues: CASSQDWEEQGWGYTF. This sequence joins TRBV4-1 and TRBJ1-2, with D uncertain. Trimming took off 0 bases at V and 8 bases at J, with 19 bases between the two ends. This CDR3 is 16 amino acids long. Germline CDR1 is MGHRA and CDR2 is YSYEKL.

The V call is TRBV6-5, the J call TRBJ1-1; 11 positions match TRBD1. Germline V gene sequence: CDR1 MNHEY, CDR2 SVGAGI. The J segment lost 1 base and the V segment lost 10 bases, leaving 5 bases of the junction unmatched. CDR3 length: 14 residues. CDR3 amino acids: CATLGTGGNTEAFF. The CDR3 DNA reads as TGTGCCACCCTAGGGACAGGGGGGAACACTGAAGCTTTCTTT.

The rearrangement joins TRBV6-5 to TRBJ2-2; weak D call: TRBD2 (7 bases). The CDR3 loop spans 16 amino acids. Germline CDR1 is MNHEY and CDR2 is SVGAGI. V was shortened by 0 bases and J by 6 bases, with 14 bases between the two germline ends. The CDR3 DNA sequence: TGTGCCAGCAGTTACTCGGGTGGGGGGGCCTCCGGGGAGCTGTTTTTT. Protein sequence: CASSYSGGGASGELFF.

The rearrangement uses TRBV9 and TRBJ2-7, with 7 bases identical to TRBD2. V lost 4 bases and J lost 0; bases outside the gene matches: 4. The CDR3 sequence is 14 residues long. Germline values: CDR1 SGDLS, CDR2 YYNGEE. The CDR3 sequence: CASSPRTSSYEQYF. Written as DNA, the CDR3 is TGTGCCAGCAGCCCCAGGACTAGCTCCTACGAGCAGTACTTC.

The CDR3 DNA reads TGTGCCAGCAAGGGGTTCGGACCAACTCGAAACACCATATATTTT. As protein: CASKGFGPTRNTIYF. This chain joins TRBV6-1 and TRBJ1-3; tentatively, D is TRBD1 (5 bases). The CDR3 covers 15 residues. Per germline, CDR1 MNHNS and CDR2 SASEGT. Trimming removed 7 bases from V and 5 bases from J, with 18 bases in between.

The DNA of the CDR3 is TGTGCCAGCAGCTTAAAAGACGGGCGGGCTGGGGCCAACGTCCTGACTTTC. Translating gives CASSLKDGRAGANVLTF. The rearrangement links TRBV7-6 to TRBJ2-6; D is perhaps TRBD2 (5 bases). CDR3 length: 17 residues. CDR1 and CDR2 from the germline V gene are SGHVS and FNYEAQ. Trimming removed 2 bases from V and 2 bases from J, with 13 bases in between. The whole variable domain, filled in from reference TRBV7-6 and TRBJ2-6, reads GAGVSQSPRYKVTKRGQDVALRCDPISGHVSLYWYRQALGQGPEFLTYFNYEAQQDKSGLPNDRFSAERPEGSISTLTIQRTEQRDSAMYRCASSLKDGRAGANVLTFGAGSRLTVL.

This sequence joins TRBV19 and TRBJ1-2; 8 bases line up with TRBD1. Germline loops: CDR1 LNHDA, CDR2 SQIVND (reference sequence). With V trimmed by 3 bases and J by 1 base, 7 bases remained unmatched. This CDR3 contains 16 residues. CDR3 protein: CASSIALTGGNYGYTF. CDR3 in DNA: TGTGCCAGTAGTATCGCTTTAACAGGGGGTAACTATGGCTACACCTTC.

The rearrangement joins TRBV4-1 to TRBJ1-2, with a tentative D call TRBD1 (6 bases). CDR1 and CDR2 from the germline V gene are MGHRA and YSYEKL. V lost 0 bases to trimming and J lost 5 bases, with 10 bases between them. The CDR3 totals 14 residues. The CDR3, as DNA: TGCGCCAGCAGCCAAGATGCCAGGGGTTATGGCTACACCTTC. Residues: CASSQDARGYGYTF.

This sequence joins TRBV6-1 and TRBJ2-7; 8 bases line up with TRBD1. Germline V gene lookup returns CDR1 MNHNS and CDR2 SASEGT. This CDR3 region has 14 residues. The J segment lost 4 bases and the V segment lost 7 bases, leaving 9 bases of the junction unmatched. The CDR3 loop is CASNGQGQKYEQYF. CDR3 nucleotides: TGTGCCAGCAACGGACAGGGTCAGAAATACGAGCAGTACTTC.

V is TRBV2 and J is TRBJ2-3, with 13 bases lining up with TRBD2. The CDR3 runs to 15 residues. The V segment lost 5 bases and the J segment 3 bases; nucleotides outside the gene matches: 2. The germline V gene encodes CDR1 SNHLY and CDR2 FYNNEI. CDR3 bases: TGTGCCAGCAGTTCGACTAGCGGGAGGACAGATACGCAGTATTTT. Its translation is CASSSTSGRTDTQYF.

The gene calls are TRBV5-1 and TRBJ2-1; D not resolved. Germline V lookup: CDR1 SGHRS, CDR2 YFSETQ. Between the trimmed V and J ends, which lost 4 bases and 2 bases, there was a span of 16 bases. This CDR3 region has 16 residues. The CDR3 is CASSPGGSFPYNEQFF. Written as DNA, the CDR3 is TGCGCCAGCAGCCCAGGTGGCAGTTTTCCCTACAATGAGCAGTTCTTC.

The rearrangement links TRBV30 to TRBJ1-1, with D tentatively TRBD1 (5 bases). The CDR3 has 15 residues. V was pared by 6 bases and J by 6 bases, with 23 bases between. Germline V gives CDR1 GTSNPN, CDR2 SVGIG (reference sequence). The CDR3 DNA follows: TGTGCCTGTATCCCGGGACTTTTGTCGGCCGCTGAAGCTTTCTTT. Protein product: CACIPGLLSAAEAFF.

In DNA, the CDR3 is TGTGCCAGCAAACCTAGCGGGAGTTCATCCTACGAGCAGTACTTC. This sequence encodes CASKPSGSSSYEQYF. This chain joins TRBV6-5 and TRBJ2-7, with 10 bases fitting TRBD2. V lost 7 bases, J lost 1 base, and 7 bases stayed unmatched. Germline loops: CDR1 MNHEY, CDR2 SVGAGI. The CDR3 has 15 residues.

This sequence joins TRBV5-1 and TRBJ2-1; 15 bases line up with TRBD2. Germline V CDR1 and CDR2: SGHRS, YFSETQ. The CDR3 consists of 18 residues. Germline trimming cut 3 bases from V and 0 bases from J; bases unmatched to any gene: 4. The CDR3 region has the DNA TGCGCCAGCAGCTGGGGACTAGCGGGAGGTAGCTCCTACAATGAGCAGTTCTTC. Translating gives CASSWGLAGGSSYNEQFF.